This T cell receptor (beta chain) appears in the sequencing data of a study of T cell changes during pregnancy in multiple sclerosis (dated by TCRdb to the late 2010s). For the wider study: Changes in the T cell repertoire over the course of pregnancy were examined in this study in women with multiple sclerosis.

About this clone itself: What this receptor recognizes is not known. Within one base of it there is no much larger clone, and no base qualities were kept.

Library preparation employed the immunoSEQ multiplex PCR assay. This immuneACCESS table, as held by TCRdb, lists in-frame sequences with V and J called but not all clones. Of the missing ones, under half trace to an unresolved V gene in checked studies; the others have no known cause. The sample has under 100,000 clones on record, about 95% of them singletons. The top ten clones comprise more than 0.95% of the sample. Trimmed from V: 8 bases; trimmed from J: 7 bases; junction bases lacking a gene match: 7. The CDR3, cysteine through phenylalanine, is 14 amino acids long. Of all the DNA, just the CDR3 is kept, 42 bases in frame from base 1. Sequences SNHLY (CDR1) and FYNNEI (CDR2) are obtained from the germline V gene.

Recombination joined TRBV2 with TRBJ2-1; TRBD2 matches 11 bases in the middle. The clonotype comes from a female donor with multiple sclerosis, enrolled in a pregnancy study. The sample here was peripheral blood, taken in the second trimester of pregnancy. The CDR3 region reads CASDLAGGFNEQFF. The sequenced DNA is TGTGCCAGCGACCTAGCGGGAGGTTTTAATGAGCAGTTCTTC.